This T cell receptor (beta chain) was found in a study of blood T cell repertoires in COVID-19. Background on the study: The study drew acute and convalescent COVID-19 samples from the United States, Italy and Spain. The analysed material was cDNA or gDNA that came from T cells, B-cell-depleted T cells, or PBMCs.

As originally analysed: Nucleated cell counts were estimated from reference gene primer amplification. TCRdb keeps only in-frame clones here, not all; method: immunoSEQ multiplex PCR. Clone size and V and J calls were adopted from that table, with D and trimming inferred from the DNA. The sample consists of around 30,000 clones, around 90% of them appearing once. From germline, CDR1 is SEHNR and CDR2 FQNEAQ (reference sequence). V was trimmed by 5 bases and J by 3 bases, leaving 7 bases between them. CDR3 size: 12 residues. This receptor was identified in a woman aged 40-49 years with active or convalescent COVID-19. The specimen sequenced was peripheral blood. This chain joins TRBV7-9 and TRBJ2-5; D perhaps matches TRBD1 (5 bases). CDR3 sequence: CASSRGKETQYF. The CDR3 DNA sequence: TGTGCCAGCAGCAGGGGTAAAGAGACCCAGTACTTC.